These T cell receptor beta chains were read from a single sample in a study of Tregs in tolerant kidney transplant recipients. Here immunoSEQ multiplex PCR was the method, and the copy in TCRdb shows in-frame clones only, minus some. The table includes hundreds of thousands of clones, around 82% detected once. The sequenced sample was CD4+ T cells from blood. These receptors all stem from a human donor in good health. The CDR3 runs from the conserved cysteine through the conserved F or W. The D gene is left open where the match is weak. The size field is filled for only some rows; it gives once, few, many or a size class.

v_gene	abundance	d_gene	j_gene	CDR3aa	CDR3nt
TRBV27	once	.	TRBJ2-7	CASGGTPWVYEQYF	TGTGCCAGCGGGGGGACCCCCTGGGTCTACGAGCAGTACTTC
TRBV21-1	few	.	TRBJ1-1	CASSDGRENTEAFF	TGTGCCAGCAGCGATGGACGGGAGAACACTGAAGCTTTCTTT
TRBV2	.	.	TRBJ1-1	CASRQGNPNTEAFF	TGTGCCAGCAGGCAAGGAAACCCGAACACTGAAGCTTTCTTT
TRBV5-1	.	.	TRBJ2-7	CASSPGPVPPYEQYF	TGCGCCAGCAGCCCCGGACCTGTGCCCCCCTACGAGCAGTACTTC
TRBV6-1	.	.	TRBJ1-1	CASSEQPNTEAFF	TGTGCCAGCAGTGAACAGCCGAACACTGAAGCTTTCTTT
TRBV9	.	.	TRBJ1-2	CASSVAQNSRAGHGYTF	TGTGCCAGCAGCGTAGCTCAAAACAGCCGGGCTGGGCATGGCTACACCTTC
TRBV5-6	.	.	TRBJ2-6	CASSPLPGSGANVLTF	TGTGCCAGCAGCCCCCTTCCCGGCTCTGGGGCCAACGTCCTGACTTTC
TRBV6-1	few	.	TRBJ2-2	CASSTLLNTGELFF	TGTGCCAGCAGCACGCTACTAAACACCGGGGAGCTGTTTTTT
TRBV27	few	.	TRBJ1-3	CASSTTGLSGNTIYF	TGTGCCAGCAGTACGACAGGCCTCTCTGGAAACACCATATATTTT
TRBV30	.	TRBD2	TRBJ2-7	CAWTAGLAGGASYEQYF	TGTGCCTGGACCGCGGGACTAGCGGGGGGGGCCTCCTACGAGCAGTACTTC
TRBV27	.	.	TRBJ2-5	CASSSPARAQETQYF	TGTGCCAGCAGTTCTCCTGCTAGGGCGCAAGAGACCCAGTACTTC
TRBV6-4	once	TRBD1	TRBJ2-7	CAITTAGTAPTSSYEQYF	TGTGCCATCACTACCGCCGGGACAGCCCCCACCAGCTCCTACGAGCAGTACTTC
TRBV6-5	.	TRBD1	TRBJ2-7	CASRSDRAGEQYF	TGTGCCAGCAGATCGGACAGGGCAGGCGAGCAGTACTTC
TRBV7-8	.	.	TRBJ1-1	CASSLGGDTEAFF	TGTGCCAGCAGCCTGGGTGGGGACACTGAAGCTTTCTTT
TRBV5-1	.	TRBD1	TRBJ1-4	CASSLQGAVATNEKLFF	TGCGCCAGCAGCCTACAGGGGGCCGTGGCAACTAATGAAAAACTGTTTTTT
TRBV19	.	.	TRBJ2-2	CASSPRTGTANTGELFF	TGTGCCAGTAGTCCCCGAACGGGGACGGCGAACACCGGGGAGCTGTTTTTT
TRBV4-1	once	.	TRBJ2-1	CASSQDRGRRVPYNEQFF	TGCGCCAGCAGCCAGGACCGGGGGCGCAGGGTGCCCTACAATGAGCAGTTCTTC
TRBV5-6	.	.	TRBJ2-4	CASSFLEAKNIQYF	TGTGCCAGCAGCTTTCTGGAAGCCAAAAACATTCAGTACTTC
TRBV27	.	.	TRBJ1-2	CASSPLYGDYTF	TGTGCCAGCAGTCCACTGTATGGTGACTACACCTTC
TRBV7-9	.	TRBD2	TRBJ2-5	CASSLGQRGGGETQYF	TGTGCCAGCAGCTTAGGGCAGCGGGGGGGCGGAGAGACCCAGTACTTC
TRBV11-3	.	.	TRBJ2-7	CASSANTEPYEQYF	TGTGCCAGCAGCGCGAATACTGAACCCTACGAGCAGTACTTC
TRBV27	.	TRBD1	TRBJ1-4	CASRRGGTGVVANEKLFF	TGTGCCAGCAGGAGGGGAGGGACAGGGGTAGTGGCTAATGAAAAACTGTTTTTT
TRBV5-6	.	.	TRBJ2-3	CASSLGWGRLTDTQYF	TGTGCCAGCAGCTTGGGCTGGGGCCGTCTCACAGATACGCAGTATTTT
TRBV20-1	.	.	TRBJ1-1	CSATGPTEAFF	TGCAGTGCTACTGGGCCCACTGAAGCTTTCTTT
TRBV19	.	.	TRBJ2-7	CASSTRTFRHEQYF	TGTGCCAGTAGTACACGGACATTTCGCCACGAGCAGTACTTC
TRBV11-3	.	.	TRBJ2-3	CASSLRLGAGDTQYF	TGTGCCAGCAGCTTACGACTAGGGGCGGGAGATACGCAGTATTTT
TRBV19	.	TRBD2	TRBJ2-1	CASSTTSGRIHEQFF	TGTGCCAGTAGTACGACTAGCGGGAGGATCCATGAGCAGTTCTTC
TRBV18	.	.	TRBJ2-5	CASSPPARTQETQYF	TGTGCCAGCTCACCACCAGCACGGACCCAAGAGACCCAGTACTTC
TRBV11-2	.	TRBD1	TRBJ2-5	CASSLLTGETQYF	TGTGCCAGCAGCCTTCTGACAGGGGAGACCCAGTACTTC
TRBV11-2	.	.	TRBJ2-3	CASGKWWGSTDTQYF	TGTGCCAGCGGCAAATGGTGGGGGAGCACAGATACGCAGTATTTT
TRBV7-9	.	.	TRBJ1-3	CASSLVRGRGPIGNTIYF	TGTGCCAGCAGCTTAGTCCGAGGGAGGGGCCCAATTGGAAACACCATATATTTT
TRBV11-2	.	.	TRBJ1-1	CASSPRPNTEAFF	TGTGCCAGCAGCCCGAGGCCGAACACTGAAGCGTTCTTT
TRBV5-4	.	TRBD2	TRBJ2-7	CASSFKLAGGYEQYF	TGTGCCAGCAGCTTTAAACTAGCGGGCGGCTACGAGCAGTACTTC
TRBV23-1	.	.	TRBJ1-5	CASSQRQPQHF	TGCGCCAGCAGTCAACGACAGCCCCAGCATTTT
TRBV10-3	.	.	TRBJ1-3	CAISASPSSGNTIYF	TGTGCCATCAGTGCCAGTCCCAGCTCTGGAAACACCATATATTTT
TRBV2	once	TRBD2	TRBJ2-7	CASGRVGGGLYEQYF	TGTGCCAGCGGGCGGGTCGGCGGGGGGCTCTACGAGCAGTACTTC
TRBV6-1	.	.	TRBJ1-4	CASSGKRGGTNEKLFF	TGTGCCAGCAGTGGGAAGAGGGGAGGTACTAATGAAAAACTGTTTTTT
TRBV7-2	.	.	TRBJ1-1	CASSTRQGGTEAFF	TGTGCCAGCAGCACCCGGCAGGGCGGGACTGAGGCTTTCTTT
TRBV5-1	.	.	TRBJ2-5	CASSLQFAETQYF	TGCGCCAGCAGCTTACAGTTCGCAGAGACCCAGTACTTC
TRBV19	.	TRBD1	TRBJ1-5	CASRQGANQPQHF	TGTGCCAGTAGACAGGGGGCCAATCAGCCCCAGCATTTT
TRBV7-7	.	TRBD2	TRBJ2-6	CASSLGRVNTLFSGANVLTF	TGTGCTAGCAGCTTAGGGAGGGTCAACACGCTCTTCTCTGGGGCCAACGTCCTGACTTTC